Given below is one T cell receptor (beta chain) in context. Germline V gives CDR1 SGHTA, CDR2 FQGTGA. CDR3 length equals 15 residues. Trimming took 5 bases from V and 4 from J, leaving 14 bases between them. The source of the sample is a study of radiotherapy plus CTLA-4 blockade in lung cancer. TCRdb keeps only in-frame clones here, not all; method: immunoSEQ multiplex PCR. The table lists about 120,000 clones, 90% of them singletons. The source is a human donor with non-small cell lung cancer that progressed on radiotherapy plus ipilimumab. The sequences come from peripheral blood, collected from a patient treated with radiotherapy plus ipilimumab. The chain has TRBV7-3 and TRBJ2-2; D is perhaps TRBD1 (7 bases). The CDR3 DNA reads as TGTGCCAGCAGCAGGGACCAGGGGGGCACCGGGGAGCTGTTTTTT. Encoded protein: CASSRDQGGTGELFF.